This T cell receptor (beta chain) was sequenced for a study of beta chain features in type 1 diabetes (dated by TCRdb to the late 2010s). Context from the whole study: No differences in mean age, gender distribution, total cell number or subset yield were found between patients and healthy donors. Across all samples, roughly 110,000,000 sorted cells were examined, and cell number per subset correlated strongly with RNA yield. In the study, TCRB repertoires of sorted circulating CD4+ T cell subsets from recently diagnosed type 1 diabetes patients were compared with those of matched healthy donors. Regulatory and stem cell-like memory subsets were obtained from only 8 patients and about 8 healthy donors, while naive and central memory subsets were obtained from all 30 or so donors.

Each donor gave one peripheral blood draw, approximately 120 mL on average, collected into heparinised tubes. Using a panel that included CD45RO, CCR7, CD25, CD127, CD95 and CD27, naive, central memory, regulatory and stem cell-like memory CD4+ T cells were sorted on a BD FACSAria II. All sorted populations exceeded 98% purity. PBMCs were separated immediately by Lymphoprep density gradient centrifugation and were stained directly, without being cultured. To minimize batch effects, samples were stained and sorted in pairs, one healthy donor with one patient per experiment. All of the isolated RNA was reverse transcribed with the High Capacity cDNA Reverse Transcription Kit, so expressed TCRB transcripts were sequenced. Deep immunoSEQ sequencing was performed on naive, central memory and regulatory T cell samples, with an average of roughly 3.6 million total reads per sample. After sorted cells were lysed in RLT buffer, RNA was extracted with DNase-treated RNeasy Micro or Mini kits, with the choice depending on cell number. Each cell subset was processed separately to prevent cross-contamination, with patient and healthy donor samples processed together. The immunoSEQ multiplex PCR was used to amplify TCRB sequences from cDNA, yielding 87-bp fragments that span the CDR3 region. Sequencing of the amplicons was performed on the Illumina HiSeq platform. The authors processed their data as follows. Synthetic template baselines were used to correct PCR bias computationally, reads within Hamming distance 2 were collapsed, and singletons that could not be merged were discarded. By aligning reads against IMGT, V, D and J genes, CDR3 length, and insertions or deletions at six rearrangement sites were assigned. Within each subset, clonotype counts were normalized to sorted cell number, after which true diversity and Gini coefficients were computed with the tcR R package. The overlap coefficient, calculated on TCRB nucleotide sequences, was used to measure repertoire sharing. As a proxy for the pre-selection repertoire, out-of-frame TCRB sequences from naive cells were analyzed. Here the immuneACCESS table is served through TCRdb, limited to in-frame sequences with V and J called. Missing clones are a known gap in these copies; in checked studies unresolved V genes cover under half, and the rest lacks a known reason. V, J and clone size reflect that table, while D and trimming were determined from the DNA. This sample gives 280,000 or so clones in total; approximately 15% of them show up just once. About 0.014% of the sample is taken by the ten largest.

The paper's findings and limits, for the study overall: At VDJ recombination sites, type 1 diabetes patients had fewer insertions and more deleted nucleotides, which implies abnormalities in thymic rearrangement. A moderate but significant shortening of TCRB CDR3 length was observed in type 1 diabetes patients in all four CD4+ subsets. Naive, central memory and regulatory TCRB repertoires appeared more similar among patients than among healthy donors. Shorter templates might be favored by PCR, yet because patient and control samples were amplified and corrected together, any such skew would affect both groups equally. Sequencing cDNA rather than genomic DNA could over-represent highly expressing activated cells, although activation and CD3 levels did not differ between groups. Because small numbers of individuals were included in the HLA sub-analyses, any influence of HLA type on TCRB rearrangement was left unresolved.

Sequences SQVTM (CDR1) and ANQGSEA (CDR2) are obtained from the germline V gene. The CDR3 runs 14 residues from the cysteine to the phenylalanine. Left in the record is the CDR3 DNA by itself, 42 bases read in frame from the first base. V is pared back by 0 bases and J by 7 bases, with 12 bases lying between the germline termini. A remark on this clone: What antigen it recognizes has not been identified. No much larger clonotype is one base removed from it; base qualities were not supplied.

The sequence was collected from a young man with type 1 diabetes. The chain links TRBV29-1 with TRBJ1-4; a tentative D match to TRBD1 spans 5 bases. The sequencing input was naive CD4+ T cells from blood. The sample's cell subset or site label, in plain terms: true naive CD4+ T cells. CDR3 loop: CSVEDHRGGEKLFF. The nucleotides read TGCAGCGTTGAAGATCATCGGGGGGGTGAAAAACTGTTTTTT.